The source of this T cell receptor beta chain is a study of PD-L1 blockade in urothelial cancer. Here immunoSEQ multiplex PCR was the method, and the copy in TCRdb shows in-frame clones only, minus some. Found here are 20,000 to 25,000 clones, nearly 90% of them singletons; the top ten hold around 16%. The germline CDR1 and CDR2 sequences are LNHNV and YYDKDF (reference sequence). V shed 3 bases, J shed 2 bases, and the junction held 13 bases outside the gene matches. The CDR3 runs 18 residues. This receptor was taken from a woman aged 55-69 years with urothelial cancer. The sequencing here drew on PBMCs, taken around atezolizumab (anti-PD-L1) treatment. J is TRBJ1-5 and V is TRBV15; the match to TRBD1 covers 7 bases. CDR3 amino acids: CATSSQSGTAGGNQPQHF. The CDR3 bases are TGTGCCACCAGCAGTCAGTCGGGGACAGCCGGGGGCAATCAGCCCCAGCATTTT.